What follows are 11 T cell receptor beta chains derived from one specimen sequenced in a study of blood T cell repertoires in COVID-19. The method was immunoSEQ multiplex PCR; TCRdb's version includes in-frame clones alone and lacks a portion of them. The sample contains about 150,000 clones, over 80% of which appear only once. Specimen: peripheral blood. These receptors were taken from a man between 65 and 80 years old who had recovered from COVID-19.

This clone has a single count. The chain has TRBV5-1 and TRBJ2-7; 10 bases align to TRBD1. CDR1 SGHRS and CDR2 YFSETQ come from the germline V gene. V was pared by 4 bases and J by 2 bases, with 6 bases of the junction left unmatched. The CDR3 is made up of 15 amino acids. CDR3 coding DNA: TGCGCCAGCAGCCTCCGGGACAGGGGCGCCTACGAGCAGTACTTC. Translated: CASSLRDRGAYEQYF.

The rearrangement joins TRBV9 to TRBJ2-2; 9 bases are a match to TRBD1. J gave up 4 bases and V 4 bases, and 5 bases lay outside the gene matches. The CDR3 length is 15 residues. Germline lookup yields CDR1 SGDLS and CDR2 YYNGEE. CDR3 nucleotides: TGTGCCAGCAGCTTCGGACAGGGGAGCACCGGGGAGCTGTTTTTT. It codes for CASSFGQGSTGELFF.

The chain recombines TRBV27 with TRBJ2-3, with D tentatively TRBD2 (5 bases). Germline CDR1 reads MNHEY; CDR2 reads SMNVEV (reference sequence). Between the trimmed V and J ends, which lost 11 bases and 3 bases, there was a span of 27 bases. The CDR3 is 17 residues long. CDR3 amino acids: CAGLEGSGYGLTDTQYF. In DNA, the CDR3 is TGTGCCGGCCTCGAGGGCAGCGGATACGGGCTAACAGATACGCAGTATTTT.

CDR3 bases: TGTGCCAGCAGCTTTACAGGGTCGGCAGATACGCAGTATTTT. Translated: CASSFTGSADTQYF. The rearrangement joins TRBV5-5 to TRBJ2-3, with D maybe TRBD1 (6 bases). CDR1 SGHKS and CDR2 YYEKEE come from the germline V gene (reference sequence). CDR3 size: 14 residues. Trimming pared 2 bases from V and 4 bases from J, leaving 11 bases between.

This sequence joins TRBV5-6 and TRBJ1-4; D is perhaps TRBD1 (5 bases). The germline V gene encodes CDR1 SGHDT and CDR2 YYEEEE. V dropped 2 bases and J dropped 8 bases, with 16 bases sitting between them. This CDR3 contains 15 residues. This CDR3 reads CASSFGIGGNEKLFF. The DNA of the CDR3 is TGTGCCAGCAGCTTTGGTATTGGGGGGAACGAAAAACTGTTTTTT.

V gene TRBV23-1 combines with J gene TRBJ2-5; 7 bases fit TRBD2. TRBV23-1 is an ORF, and what it does is uncertain. The CDR3 consists of 14 residues. V shed 0 bases and J 4 bases; nucleotides not matched to a gene: 2. CDR3 sequence reads: CASSQSPGGETQYF. The CDR3 coding sequence is TGCGCCAGCAGTCAATCACCGGGGGGAGAGACCCAGTACTTC.

The chain links TRBV28 to TRBJ2-7; 7 positions match TRBD1. In germline, CDR1 is MDHEN, CDR2 SYDVKM. This CDR3 has 16 amino acids. V shed 2 bases, J shed 3 bases, and the junction held 10 bases outside the gene matches. CDR3 protein: CASSLPGQANIYEQYF. Written as DNA, the CDR3 is TGTGCCAGCAGTTTACCAGGACAGGCGAACATCTACGAGCAGTACTTC.

This clone was seen only a few times. The chain links TRBV2 to TRBJ2-2; TRBD2 matches at 7 bases. Germline loops: CDR1 SNHLY, CDR2 FYNNEI. There are 15 residues in the CDR3. Unmatched junction bases numbered 14, after V lost 6 bases and J lost 10 bases. CDR3 in amino acids: CASSDTGLGSAELFF. CDR3 coding DNA: TGTGCCAGCAGCGACACCGGACTAGGTTCGGCGGAGCTGTTTTTT.

The chain has TRBV28 and TRBJ2-7; TRBD1 agrees at 10 bases. The V gene end was trimmed by 6 bases and the J gene end by 1 base; junction bases not matched to a gene: 6. The CDR3 is 15 residues long. Germline CDR1 MDHEN, CDR2 SYDVKM. This CDR3 is CASRSGTGESYEQYF. In DNA, the CDR3 is TGTGCCAGCAGGTCCGGGACAGGGGAATCCTACGAGCAGTACTTC.

The CDR3 bases are TGTGCCAGCAGCTTAAATCAGGGGCGAGCAGATACGCAGTATTTT. This gives the protein CASSLNQGRADTQYF. This chain links TRBV7-2 with TRBJ2-3; tentative D call: TRBD1 (6 bases). From germline, CDR1 is SGHTA and CDR2 FQGNSA. The CDR3 length is 15 residues. Trimming removed 2 bases at V and 4 bases at J, with 13 bases between. The full variable domain, with the rest looked up from reference TRBV7-2 and TRBJ2-3, is GAGVSQSPSNKVTEKGKDVELRCDPISGHTALYWYRQSLGQGLEFLIYFQGNSAPDKSGLPSDRFSAERTGGSVSTLTIQRTQQEDSAVYLCASSLNQGRADTQYFGPGTRLTVL.

CDR3 DNA: TGTGCCAGACATCGCGCGAATCAGCCCCAGCATTTT. Its translation is CARHRANQPQHF. The V gene is TRBV5-3, the J gene TRBJ1-5, with D unclear. TRBV5-3 counts as an open reading frame of uncertain function. The CDR3 extends over 12 amino acids. Trimming removed 7 bases at V and 4 bases at J, with 9 bases between.